The 29 T cell receptor beta chains given below trace back to one sample, sequenced in a study of CD8 T cells in ankylosing spondylitis. Study outcomes and limitations: The study identified a TCR beta motif of roughly eight highly homologous variants that appeared characteristic of ankylosing spondylitis blood.

These receptors are not linked to any known antigen. TCRdb called the 5' RACE reads again in MiXCR, with one record for every CDR3 protein. The table includes approximately 440,000 distinct CDR3 sequences, roughly 18% detected once. The specimen sequenced was blood, either unsorted or a sorted T cell fraction (not recorded which). Receptor source: a male donor with ankylosing spondylitis.

This clonotype was counted between two and nine times. The chain couples TRBV20-1 to TRBJ2-2; TRBD2 aligns across 8 bases. The CDR3 consists of 15 residues. V trimming: 5 bases; J trimming: 5 bases; junction bases outside the gene matches: 10. Germline lookup yields CDR1 DFQATT and CDR2 SNEGSKA (reference sequence). CDR3 protein: CSADQSGRGTGELFF. Written as DNA, the CDR3 is TGCAGTGCTGACCAAAGCGGGAGAGGGACCGGGGAGCTGTTTTTT.

This clonotype has only a few counts. The chain employs TRBV10-3 and TRBJ2-7, with 8 bases lining up with TRBD1. The CDR3 totals 15 residues. CDR1 is ENHRY and CDR2 is SYGVKD in the germline V gene. Trimming took 0 bases from V and 7 from J; bases not matched to a gene: 8. In DNA, the CDR3 is TGTGCCATCAGTGAGTCCCAGGACAGGGCCGGTGAGCAGTACTTC. Its translation is CAISESQDRAGEQYF.

The rearrangement links TRBV12-3 or TRBV12-4 to TRBJ2-6; D gene ambiguous. V lost 3 bases and J 0 bases, leaving 6 bases between the germline ends. The CDR3 contains 15 residues. This chain's CDR3 is CASSFRSSGANVLTF. CDR3 nucleotides: TGTGCCAGCAGTTTTCGGAGCTCTGGGGCCAACGTCCTGACTTTC.

This clonotype was seen only a few times. A read error may account for a junction end that differs from germline. The V and J genes are TRBV4-2 and TRBJ2-1, with 12 positions matching TRBD2. Looked up from germline, CDR1 is LGHNA and CDR2 is YNFKEQ. There are 17 residues in the CDR3. CDR3 sequence (DNA): TGTGCCAACAGCCAGGGAGGACTAGCGGGGATCTACAATGAGCAGTTCTTC. Protein sequence: CANSQGGLAGIYNEQFF.

In its sample, this clonotype was seen a few times. CDR3 nucleotide sequence: TGTGCCAGCAGCTCCCGTTTGCGCCAGTTCTTC. Its translation: CASSSRLRQFF. This rearrangement joins TRBV12-3 or TRBV12-4 to TRBJ2-1; D call uncertain. The CDR3 spans 11 residues. V lost 6 bases and J lost 13, with 13 bases in between.

This chain links TRBV3-1 with TRBJ2-3; D perhaps matches TRBD1 (6 bases). V was cut by 4 bases and J by 3 bases, with 17 bases left in between. The germline gives CDR1 LGHDT, CDR2 YNNKEL (reference sequence). The CDR3 is 16 amino acids. The CDR3 protein is CASSLSRAGTTDTQYF. In nucleotides, the CDR3 is TGTGCCAGCAGCCTATCTAGAGCAGGGACAACAGATACGCAGTATTTT.

The CDR3 DNA follows: TGTGCCAGCAGCCCAGGGACTTCGGGCTATGGCTACACCTTC. This codes for CASSPGTSGYGYTF. The chain joins TRBV7-9 to TRBJ1-2; D is possibly TRBD1 (5 bases). There are 14 residues in the CDR3. In germline, CDR1 is SEHNR, CDR2 FQNEAQ (reference sequence). The V gene lost 5 bases and the J gene lost 4 bases, with 14 bases spanning the gap.

This clonotype has a handful of counts. This chain connects TRBV15 to TRBJ2-1, with 8 bases fitting TRBD2. V dropped 1 base and J dropped 5; count of bases not matched to a gene: 4. The CDR3 spans 15 residues. The germline gives CDR1 LNHNV, CDR2 YYDKDF (reference sequence). The CDR3 is CATSRVRAGDNEQFF. CDR3 DNA sequence: TGTGCCACCAGCAGAGTCCGAGCGGGAGACAATGAGCAGTTCTTC. The entire variable domain, with the rest obtained from reference TRBV15 and TRBJ2-1, is as follows: DAMVIQNPRYQVTQFGKPVTLSCSQTLNHNVMYWYQQKSSQAPKLLFHYYDKDFNNEADTPDNFQSRRPNTSFCFLDIRSPGLGDTAMYLCATSRVRAGDNEQFFGPGTRLTVL.

This clonotype was seen many times. The chain links TRBV6-5 to TRBJ2-1; 11 bases align to TRBD1. The CDR3 length is 15 residues. V shed 4 bases and J 7 bases; nucleotides not matched to a gene: 6. Germline V gives CDR1 MNHEY, CDR2 SVGAGI. CDR3 residues: CASSSPGTGGNEQFF. In DNA form, the CDR3 reads TGTGCCAGCAGTTCGCCCGGGACAGGGGGGAATGAGCAGTTCTTC.

This clonotype was detected a few times. The chain combines TRBV4-3 with TRBJ2-7; 8 bases fit TRBD1. V lost 0 bases to trimming and J lost 1 base; unmatched junction nucleotides: 8. The CDR3 length is 17 residues. The germline V gene encodes CDR1 LGHNA and CDR2 YSLEER. CDR3 DNA: TGCGCCAGCAGCCAAGAAAGGACAGGGAGCGGATCCTACGAGCAGTACTTC. Its protein is CASSQERTGSGSYEQYF.

This chain uses TRBV13 with TRBJ2-2, with D perhaps given as TRBD1 or TRBD2 (5 bases each). Germline-derived CDR1 and CDR2 are PRHDT and FYEKMQ (reference sequence). The V and J ends lost 2 bases and 1 base respectively, with 11 bases between them. This CDR3 is built from 16 residues. CDR3 protein: CASSLSEGRNTGELFF. Here the CDR3 DNA reads TGTGCCAGCAGCTTAAGTGAGGGGAGGAACACCGGGGAGCTGTTTTTT.

This clonotype was seen repeatedly, ten times or more. The CDR3 loop is CASSQRSGSGVEQFF. The CDR3 nucleotides read TGTGCCAGCAGCCAGAGGTCGGGTTCGGGCGTTGAGCAGTTCTTC. The J gene is TRBJ2-1, the V gene TRBV7-2; D not resolved. This CDR3 has 15 residues. The germline gives CDR1 SGHTA, CDR2 FQGNSA. The V end lost 5 bases, the J end lost 9 bases, and 20 bases lay between the germline ends.

There are a few counts of this clonotype. J is TRBJ1-1 and V is TRBV11-2, with 7 bases matching TRBD1. The CDR3 sequence is 15 residues long. V was clipped by 5 bases and J by 7 bases; unmatched bases: 13. Germline CDR1 SGHAT, CDR2 FQNNGV. In nucleotides, the CDR3 is TGTGCCAGCAGCCAGTTATTAGGACAGGCTATTGAAGCTTTCTTT. Its translation: CASSQLLGQAIEAFF.

In its sample, this clonotype was seen a few times. This sequence joins TRBV5-5 and TRBJ2-7, with 8 bases fitting TRBD1. The length of the CDR3 is 15 residues. The V and J ends lost 3 bases and 0 bases, in that order; junction bases with no gene match: 5. Germline CDR1 reads SGHKS; CDR2 reads YYEKEE (reference sequence). CDR3 sequence: CASSSRQGSSYEQYF. In DNA form, the CDR3 reads TGTGCCAGCAGCTCCCGACAGGGGAGCTCCTACGAGCAGTACTTC.

This clonotype was picked up many times. The chain couples TRBV20-1 to TRBJ2-1, with 10 bases that match TRBD2. The ends lost 3 bases at V and 8 bases at J; junction bases unmatched: 13. In germline, CDR1 is DFQATT, CDR2 SNEGSKA (reference sequence). The CDR3 runs to 16 residues. As DNA, the CDR3 is TGCAGTGCTAGCCCCCTTCTAAGCGGGGGGGAGGATGAGCAGTTCTTC. It is translated as CSASPLLSGGEDEQFF.

This clonotype has only a few counts. V usage is TRBV3-1 and J usage is TRBJ2-1; 9 nucleotides line up with TRBD2. The trim removed 4 bases at V and 4 bases at J, leaving 5 bases unmatched. This CDR3 spans 15 amino acids. Germline loops: CDR1 LGHDT, CDR2 YNNKEL (reference sequence). The CDR3 nucleotides read TGTGCCAGCAGCCTGCGGGGGGGCCGGTACAATGAGCAGTTCTTC. The encoded protein is CASSLRGGRYNEQFF.

This clonotype was detected only a few times. The gene calls are TRBV20-1 and TRBJ2-1; TRBD2 matches at 9 bases. The CDR3 spans 18 residues. Per germline, CDR1 DFQATT and CDR2 SNEGSKA (reference sequence). With V trimmed by 3 bases and J by 3 bases, 15 bases remained unmatched. CDR3 DNA: TGCAGTGCTAGGGGCGGGAGGGCCTCTTTGCAAGACTACAATGAGCAGTTCTTC. It encodes CSARGGRASLQDYNEQFF.

The table lists this clonotype with a few counts. V and J are TRBV3-1 and TRBJ2-7; possibly TRBD2 for D (5 bases). V was pared by 3 bases and J by 3 bases, with 12 bases between. Germline CDR1 is LGHDT and CDR2 is YNNKEL (reference sequence). The CDR3 covers 14 residues. CDR3 nucleotide sequence: TGTGCCAGCAGCCATGCGGGCCCCAGCTACGAGCAGTACTTC. Its translation is CASSHAGPSYEQYF.

The gene calls are TRBV7-2 and TRBJ2-2; the D is unclear. The CDR3 totals 16 residues. The germline V and J ends were trimmed by 0 bases and 1 base, with 9 bases remaining between them. Per germline, CDR1 SGHTA and CDR2 FQGNSA. This chain's CDR3 is CASSLAGWRNTGELFF. The CDR3 nucleotides are TGTGCCAGCAGCTTAGCTGGTTGGAGGAACACCGGGGAGCTGTTTTTT.

This clonotype was observed a few times. The chain combines TRBV20-1 with TRBJ2-2, with D possibly matching TRBD1 (5 bases). CDR3 length: 15 amino acids. Germline values: CDR1 DFQATT, CDR2 SNEGSKA (reference sequence). V lost 3 bases and J 6 bases, leaving 17 bases between the germline ends. This chain's CDR3 is CSARKGQGAPGELFF. The CDR3 bases are TGCAGTGCTAGGAAAGGGCAGGGCGCCCCCGGGGAGCTGTTTTTT.

The genes are TRBV3-1 and TRBJ2-7, with D possibly matching TRBD2 (6 bases). V lost 2 bases and J lost 0, with 11 bases in between. From germline, CDR1 is LGHDT and CDR2 YNNKEL (reference sequence). This CDR3 contains 15 residues. The CDR3 loop reads CASSQCGVSSYEQYF. CDR3 in DNA: TGTGCCAGCAGCCAATGCGGGGTAAGCTCCTACGAGCAGTACTTC.

The chain carries TRBV6-1 and TRBJ1-5; possible D gene TRBD1, 6 bases. Trimming shortened V by 6 bases and J by 3 bases, and 9 bases separated the two germline ends. Looked up from germline, CDR1 is MNHNS and CDR2 is SASEGT. The CDR3 consists of 13 residues. For the CDR3, the DNA is TGTGCCAGCAGGACAGGTCTCAATCAGCCCCAGCATTTT. Protein sequence: CASRTGLNQPQHF.

This clonotype was counted at least ten times. V is TRBV5-1 and J is TRBJ2-1, with a tentative D call TRBD2 (6 bases). The CDR3 length is 13 residues. Germline V lookup: CDR1 SGHRS, CDR2 YFSETQ. The ends were cut back, 4 bases at V and 7 bases at J, with 12 bases in the middle. The CDR3 reads CASSRGTLNEQFF. The CDR3 DNA sequence: TGCGCCAGCAGCCGCGGGACCCTAAATGAGCAGTTCTTC.

V gene TRBV5-1 combines with J gene TRBJ2-7; D may be TRBD1 (6 bases). The ends were cut back, 2 bases at V and 5 bases at J, with 8 bases in the middle. CDR1 and CDR2 (germline): SGHRS, YFSETQ. The CDR3 totals 12 residues. The CDR3 loop reads CASSLQGHEQYF. The CDR3 region has the DNA TGCGCCAGCAGCTTACAGGGCCACGAGCAGTACTTC. Variable domain in full (rest from reference TRBV5-1 and TRBJ2-7): KAGVTQTPRYLIKTRGQQVTLSCSPISGHRSVSWYQQTPGQGLQFLFEYFSETQRNKGNFPGRFSGRQFSNSRSEMNVSTLELGDSALYLCASSLQGHEQYFGPGTRLTVT.

The chain links TRBV5-6 to TRBJ1-2; D gene ambiguous. V lost 1 base and J 4 bases, leaving 14 bases between the germline ends. Germline CDR1 reads SGHDT; CDR2 reads YYEEEE. CDR3 length: 15 residues. CDR3 sequence (DNA): TGTGCCAGCAGCTTGAGTCCGGGTACCCTCTATGGCTACACCTTC. Residues: CASSLSPGTLYGYTF.

This sequence joins TRBV12-3 or TRBV12-4 and TRBJ1-6; D is possibly TRBD1 (5 bases). The length of the CDR3 is 15 residues. Between the trimmed V and J ends, which lost 5 bases and 16 bases, there was a span of 24 bases. The CDR3 DNA sequence: TGTGCCAGCAGTACCCGCGGGGACCCCAGAACGTCACTCCACTTT. Amino acids: CASSTRGDPRTSLHF.

The chain uses TRBV11-2 and TRBJ2-7; D gene unclear. Trimming pared 3 bases from V and 6 bases from J, leaving 6 bases between. CDR1 is SGHAT and CDR2 is FQNNGV in the germline V gene. This CDR3 spans 11 amino acids. The CDR3 bases are TGTGCCAGCAGCTTCGGCGGCGAGCAGTACTTC. Its protein is CASSFGGEQYF.

This clonotype was seen just once. The V gene is TRBV20-1, the J gene TRBJ2-7; TRBD2 might be the D (6 bases). Per the germline V gene, CDR1 is DFQATT and CDR2 is SNEGSKA (reference sequence). This CDR3 has 14 amino acids. V was pared by 1 base and J by 0 bases, with 10 bases between. As DNA, the CDR3 is TGCAGTGCTAGAGTGGTCGGGAGCTCCTACGAGCAGTACTTC. Residues: CSARVVGSSYEQYF.

V is TRBV6-5 and J is TRBJ1-5, with D possibly matching TRBD1 (5 bases). V lost 0 bases and J 5 bases, leaving 8 bases between the germline ends. This CDR3 region has 14 residues. CDR1 and CDR2 from the germline V gene are MNHEY and SVGAGI. The CDR3 sequence is CASSYSGGDQPQHF. CDR3 sequence (DNA): TGTGCCAGCAGTTACTCGGGAGGGGATCAGCCCCAGCATTTT.